One and the same sample provided the 3 T cell receptor beta chains below, sequenced in a study of blood T cell repertoires in COVID-19. Repertoires were generated with immunoSEQ multiplex PCR, while TCRdb's copy carries only in-frame clones and drops some. The data contain hundreds of thousands of clones, about 85% of them singletons. Source material: PBMCs or T cells enriched from blood (not recorded which). The receptors derive from a man aged 35-49 years who had recovered from COVID-19.

The chain carries TRBV9 and TRBJ1-3; D unresolved. Trimming took 2 bases from V and 1 from J, leaving 4 bases between them. This CDR3 comprises 13 residues. The germline CDR1 and CDR2 sequences are SGDLS and YYNGEE. The CDR3 nucleotides are TGTGCCAGCAGCGTCGGTTCTGGAAACACCATATATTTT. This encodes CASSVGSGNTIYF.

V gene TRBV18 combines with J gene TRBJ2-7, with 11 bases identical to TRBD2. V lost 8 bases, J lost 7 bases, and 10 bases stayed unmatched. This CDR3 has 14 amino acids. Germline V gene lookup returns CDR1 KGHSH and CDR2 LQKENI. CDR3 DNA: TGTGCCAGCCGGTTAGCGGGAGGGCCGGAAGAGCAGTACTTC. Amino acids: CASRLAGGPEEQYF.

To note about this clone: The junction differs from germline at one of its ends, possibly a read error. The genes are TRBV7-2 and TRBJ2-1; 8 bases agree with TRBD1. The germline V gene encodes CDR1 SGHTA and CDR2 FQGNSA. The CDR3 has 14 amino acids. For the CDR3, the DNA is TGTGCCAGCAGCCTAGCCGGGACAGGCGAGGAGCAGTTCTTC. Translating it yields CASSLAGTGEEQFF.